This entry lists 21 T cell receptor beta chains sequenced from one sample in a study of shared clonotypes between healthy human individuals. Method: immunoSEQ multiplex PCR; TCRdb's copy keeps in-frame clones and lacks some. The data contain about a million clones, more than 60% of them singletons. Sample: memory CD4+ T cells sorted from blood. Stated subset: CD45RA-negative fraction. Receptors originate from a man younger than 35 in good health.

This clone has a count of ten or more. The rearrangement links TRBV25-1 to TRBJ2-3, with no clear D. The V end lost 5 bases, the J end lost 9 bases, and 9 bases lay between the germline ends. The germline V gene encodes CDR1 MGHDK and CDR2 SYGVNS. CDR3 size: 11 residues. The CDR3: CASSLKDTQYF. The DNA of the CDR3 is TGTGCCAGCAGTCTCAAGGACACGCAGTATTTT.

This clone was picked up one time. The CDR3 region is CASRDPRAPFYNEQFF. CDR3 nucleotide sequence: TGCGCCAGCAGAGACCCCCGGGCCCCATTTTATAATGAGCAGTTCTTC. The V and J genes are TRBV5-1 and TRBJ2-1, with D unclear. Between the trimmed V and J ends, which lost 5 bases and 7 bases, there was a span of 22 bases. From germline, CDR1 is SGHRS and CDR2 YFSETQ. The CDR3 totals 16 residues.

V gene TRBV19 combines with J gene TRBJ2-3; D is perhaps TRBD2 (6 bases). The germline CDR1 and CDR2 sequences are LNHDA and SQIVND (reference sequence). The CDR3 runs to 16 residues. V dropped 3 bases and J dropped 0 bases, with 13 bases sitting between them. CDR3: CASSIPEGGSTDTQYF. CDR3 coding DNA: TGTGCCAGTAGTATCCCGGAGGGAGGTAGCACAGATACGCAGTATTTT.

CDR3 protein: CASSHSSLNQPQHF. The CDR3 DNA is TGTGCCAGCAGCCACTCGAGCCTCAATCAGCCCCAGCATTTT. The chain combines TRBV7-9 with TRBJ1-5; no definite D call. The CDR3 has 14 residues. Trimming cost V 5 bases and J 3 bases, with 11 bases left between them. Germline CDR1 is SEHNR and CDR2 is FQNEAQ (reference sequence).

This clone was detected a few times. Other DNA sequences in the sample encode the same CDR3. This chain links TRBV10-3 with TRBJ2-3; tentative D call: TRBD2 (6 bases). CDR1 and CDR2 from the germline V gene are ENHRY and SYGVKD. V was pared by 4 bases and J by 5 bases, with 10 bases between. This CDR3 contains 13 residues. The CDR3, as DNA: TGTGCCATCAGTGGAGGGCGGGAAGATACGCAGTATTTT. It codes for CAISGGREDTQYF.

The chain carries TRBV9 and TRBJ2-5, with D perhaps TRBD2 (6 bases). This CDR3 comprises 13 residues. Germline lookup yields CDR1 SGDLS and CDR2 YYNGEE. Trimming left V 3 bases short and J 8 bases short, with 14 bases between. The CDR3 DNA reads as TGTGCCAGCAGCGGCGGGACGGAGGTTACCCAGTACTTC. Translated, it gives CASSGGTEVTQYF.

V is TRBV25-1 and J is TRBJ1-2; D possibly corresponds to TRBD1 (6 bases). The germline CDR1 and CDR2 sequences are MGHDK and SYGVNS. The CDR3 extends over 13 amino acids. The germline V and J ends were trimmed by 4 bases and 8 bases, with 14 bases remaining between them. CDR3 nucleotide sequence: TGTGCCAGCAGTGTACTTGGGGGCGACGGCTACACCTTC. This gives the protein CASSVLGGDGYTF.

CDR3 protein: CASTLAYVGGGGYTF. CDR3 DNA: TGTGCCAGTACCCTCGCCTATGTGGGGGGAGGTGGCTACACCTTC. The gene calls are TRBV19 and TRBJ1-2; possible D gene TRBD1, 5 bases. Trimming took 7 bases from V and 7 from J, leaving 22 bases between them. The CDR3 spans 15 residues. Germline CDR1 reads LNHDA; CDR2 reads SQIVND (reference sequence).

This clone was seen once. The chain combines TRBV5-1 with TRBJ2-2; D might be TRBD2 (6 bases). The germline gives CDR1 SGHRS, CDR2 YFSETQ. CDR3 length: 14 amino acids. V lost 3 bases, J lost 2 bases, and 8 bases lay in between. The DNA of the CDR3 is TGCGCCAGCAGCTGGACTACAAACACCGGGGAGCTGTTTTTT. It encodes CASSWTTNTGELFF.

The rearrangement uses TRBV9 and TRBJ2-3; D perhaps matches TRBD1 (6 bases). There are 16 residues in the CDR3. The V end was cut by 0 bases, the J end by 0 bases, with 11 bases between. Germline V gives CDR1 SGDLS, CDR2 YYNGEE. In nucleotides, the CDR3 is TGTGCCAGCAGCGTAGGGACAGCGAGTAGCACAGATACGCAGTATTTT. It encodes CASSVGTASSTDTQYF.

CDR3: CASSLEGQSSYEQYF. The CDR3 bases are TGTGCCAGCAGCTTAGAGGGGCAAAGCTCCTACGAGCAGTACTTC. The chain is built from TRBV7-2 and TRBJ2-7; D might be TRBD1 (5 bases). This CDR3 region has 15 residues. From germline, CDR1 is SGHTA and CDR2 FQGNSA. V was pared by 1 base and J by 0 bases, with 10 bases between.

This clone occurred a few times. This chain links TRBV19 with TRBJ2-2, with a tentative D call TRBD1 (6 bases). V was pared by 0 bases and J by 0 bases, with 11 bases between. Germline V gene lookup returns CDR1 LNHDA and CDR2 SQIVND (reference sequence). This CDR3 region has 17 residues. The CDR3 sequence: CASSIDPAGANTGELFF. CDR3 DNA sequence: TGTGCCAGTAGTATAGATCCGGCAGGGGCGAACACCGGGGAGCTGTTTTTT.

CDR3 loop: CASSLGATSGGQETQYF. CDR3 nucleotide sequence: TGCGCCAGCAGCTTGGGGGCGACTAGCGGGGGACAAGAGACCCAGTACTTC. The chain links TRBV5-1 to TRBJ2-5; TRBD2 matches at 12 bases. The CDR3 is 17 amino acids. CDR1 SGHRS and CDR2 YFSETQ come from the germline V gene. The junction had 5 bases not matched to a gene; V was cut back by 0 bases and J by 2 bases.

The V call is TRBV7-9, the J call TRBJ1-3; 10 bases align to TRBD1. This CDR3 region has 16 residues. Germline V gene data show CDR1 as SEHNR and CDR2 as FQNEAQ (reference sequence). With V trimmed by 5 bases and J by 2 bases, 6 bases remained unmatched. The CDR3 is CASSGDRGATGNTIYF. CDR3 bases: TGTGCCAGCAGCGGGGACAGGGGCGCGACTGGAAACACCATATATTTT. The full variable domain, its missing parts supplied by reference TRBV7-9 and TRBJ1-3, is DTGVSQNPRHKITKRGQNVTFRCDPISEHNRLYWYRQTLGQGPEFLTYFQNEAQLEKSRLLSDRFSAERPKGSFSTLEIQRTEQGDSAMYLCASSGDRGATGNTIYFGEGSWLTVV.

The genes are TRBV10-3 and TRBJ2-5; 10 positions agree with TRBD2. V gave up 2 bases and J gave up 4 bases; unmatched junction bases: 7. The CDR3 runs to 16 residues. Germline lookup yields CDR1 ENHRY and CDR2 SYGVKD. This CDR3 reads CAISEMERGGRETQYF. The CDR3 DNA reads TGTGCCATCAGTGAGATGGAGCGGGGGGGCCGAGAGACCCAGTACTTC.

V usage is TRBV7-2 and J usage is TRBJ2-1; 12 bases are a match to TRBD2. The V gene end was trimmed by 1 base and the J gene end by 8 bases; junction bases not matched to a gene: 6. Per the germline V gene, CDR1 is SGHTA and CDR2 is FQGNSA. This CDR3 is built from 16 residues. The CDR3 sequence is CASSLESLAGGHEQFF. CDR3 nucleotides: TGTGCCAGCAGCTTAGAGAGCCTAGCGGGAGGGCATGAGCAGTTCTTC.

This chain joins TRBV30 and TRBJ1-2, with D possibly being TRBD1 (5 bases). Trimming left V 2 bases short and J 0 bases short, with 13 bases between. CDR3 length: 15 amino acids. Germline V gene sequence: CDR1 GTSNPN, CDR2 SVGIG (reference sequence). The CDR3 nucleotides are TGTGCCTGGAGTCCCAGGGCGTTAGCTAACTATGGCTACACCTTC. Its translation is CAWSPRALANYGYTF.

To note about this clone: Mismatch with germline at one junction end may stem from a read error. The rearrangement joins TRBV2 to TRBJ2-3; possibly TRBD1 or TRBD2 for D (5 bases each). The CDR3 runs to 16 residues. The germline V gene encodes CDR1 SNHLY and CDR2 FYNNEI. In DNA form, the CDR3 reads TGTGCCGGCAGTGAAGTACGGCTAGGGGACGAAGATACGCAGTATTTT. It translates to CAGSEVRLGDEDTQYF.

This chain joins TRBV5-5 and TRBJ2-7, with unresolved D. The CDR3 totals 15 residues. V lost 4 bases to trimming and J lost 3 bases, with 17 bases between them. Germline V lookup: CDR1 SGHKS, CDR2 YYEKEE (reference sequence). The CDR3 sequence: CASSPVGSKGYEQYF. Here the CDR3 DNA reads TGTGCCAGCAGCCCGGTGGGCAGCAAGGGCTACGAGCAGTACTTC.

The chain uses TRBV11-2 and TRBJ1-4; D gene ambiguous. Trimming took off 4 bases at V and 8 bases at J, with 17 bases between the two ends. There are 15 residues in the CDR3. Germline loops: CDR1 SGHAT, CDR2 FQNNGV. In DNA, the CDR3 is TGTGCCAGCAGCTCCCGGGAGAGGGTGAGCGAAAAACTGTTTTTT. It yields the protein CASSSRERVSEKLFF.

The V call is TRBV9, the J call TRBJ2-7; either TRBD1 or TRBD2 may fit D (5 bases each). The length of the CDR3 is 13 residues. V lost 3 bases to trimming and J lost 2 bases, with 9 bases between them. The V gene's germline CDR1 is SGDLS and CDR2 YYNGEE. In DNA, the CDR3 is TGTGCCAGCAGCGGGGACGGGACCTACGAGCAGTACTTC. Its translation: CASSGDGTYEQYF.